This T cell receptor beta chain was sequenced during a study of T cells in Graves' hyperthyroidism and ophthalmopathy. CDR1 is DFQATT and CDR2 is SNEGSKA in the germline V gene (reference sequence). Trimming removed 2 bases from V and 9 bases from J, with 5 bases in between. This CDR3 comprises 11 residues. Amplified regions were TCR beta CDR3 sequences from RNA transcripts. The HTBI primer set was used in a first-round RT-PCR of the TCR CDR3. TCRdb reanalysed the multiplex PCR reads using MiXCR and keeps one entry per CDR3 protein. The sample carries around 200,000 distinct CDR3 sequences, over 15% recorded once. For Graves' hyperthyroidism to be stable, ophthalmopathy could not progress within 18 months. This clonotype was observed many times.

The sample comprised blood. The source of this sequence is a woman aged 45-65 years with Graves' hyperthyroidism. The chain has TRBV20-1 and TRBJ1-6; D gene unclear. CDR3 nucleotides: TGCAGTGCTAGATTCGGTTCACCCCTCCACTTT. This translates into CSARFGSPLHF.